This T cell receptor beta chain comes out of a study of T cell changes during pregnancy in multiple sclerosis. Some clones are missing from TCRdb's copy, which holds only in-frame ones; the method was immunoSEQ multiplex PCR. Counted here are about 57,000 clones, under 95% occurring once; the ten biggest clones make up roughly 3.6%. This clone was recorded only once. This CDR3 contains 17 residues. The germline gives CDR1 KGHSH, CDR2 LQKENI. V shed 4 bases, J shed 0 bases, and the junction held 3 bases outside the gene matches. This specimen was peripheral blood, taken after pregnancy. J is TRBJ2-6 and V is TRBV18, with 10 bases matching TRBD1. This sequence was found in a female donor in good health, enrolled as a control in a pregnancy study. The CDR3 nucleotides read TGTGCCAGCTCACGGGGACAGGGGAGCTCTGGGGCCAACGTCCTGACTTTC. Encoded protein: CASSRGQGSSGANVLTF.